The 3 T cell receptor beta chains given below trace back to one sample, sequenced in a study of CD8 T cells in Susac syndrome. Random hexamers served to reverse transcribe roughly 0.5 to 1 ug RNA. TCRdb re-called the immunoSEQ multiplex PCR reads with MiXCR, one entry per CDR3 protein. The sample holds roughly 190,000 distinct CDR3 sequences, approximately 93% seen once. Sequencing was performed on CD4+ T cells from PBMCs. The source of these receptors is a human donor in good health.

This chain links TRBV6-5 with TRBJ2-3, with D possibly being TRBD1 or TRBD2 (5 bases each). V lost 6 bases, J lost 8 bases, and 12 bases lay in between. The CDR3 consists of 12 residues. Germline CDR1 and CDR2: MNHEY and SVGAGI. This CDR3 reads CASRLFGGTQYF. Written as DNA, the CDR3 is TGTGCCAGCAGACTCTTTGGGGGTACGCAGTATTTT.

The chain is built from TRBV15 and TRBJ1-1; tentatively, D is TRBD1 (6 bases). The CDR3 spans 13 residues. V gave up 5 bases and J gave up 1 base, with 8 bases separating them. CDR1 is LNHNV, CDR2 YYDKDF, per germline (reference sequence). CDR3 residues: CATSLGGNTEAFF. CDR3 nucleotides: TGTGCCACCAGCTTAGGGGGGAACACTGAAGCTTTCTTT. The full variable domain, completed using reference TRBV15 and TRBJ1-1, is DAMVIQNPRYQVTQFGKPVTLSCSQTLNHNVMYWYQQKSSQAPKLLFHYYDKDFNNEADTPDNFQSRRPNTSFCFLDIRSPGLGDTAMYLCATSLGGNTEAFFGQGTRLTVV.

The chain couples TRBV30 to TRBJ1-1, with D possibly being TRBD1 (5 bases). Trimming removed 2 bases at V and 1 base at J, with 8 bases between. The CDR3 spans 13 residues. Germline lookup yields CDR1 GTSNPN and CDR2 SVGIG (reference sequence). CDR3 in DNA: TGTGCCTGGAGTTGGGGGTCGAACACTGAAGCTTTCTTT. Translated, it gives CAWSWGSNTEAFF.